Below, one T cell receptor beta chain is given with its context. The antigen remains unidentified. Other DNA variants within this sample encode the same CDR3. This specimen belongs to a study of shared clonotypes between healthy human individuals. Study details: Contributing individuals were a couple of females and a few males aged 18 to 49. Study-wide findings and caveats: The study's rarefaction showed incomplete sorted-subset sequencing despite large depth. Generally, estimated richness proved larger in naive subsets than it did in memory subsets.

Donors comprised only Caucasian adults living in Nashville, Tennessee. Repertoires were generated with immunoSEQ multiplex PCR, while TCRdb's copy carries only in-frame clones and drops some. The sample records more than 2,000,000 clones, roughly 93% being singletons. There are 13 residues in the CDR3. Germline V gene lookup returns CDR1 SGDLS and CDR2 YYNGEE. V lost 2 bases to trimming and J lost 2 bases, with 7 bases between them. The receptor comes from a man younger than 35 in good health. Some clones in this sample may be carry-over from other donors' samples. The sample consisted of naive CD4+ T cells from PBMCs. Subset meaning: CD45RA+ positively selected. V usage is TRBV9 and J usage is TRBJ1-2; D unresolved. The CDR3 spells CASSVDGNYGYTF. The CDR3 bases are TGTGCCAGCAGCGTTGACGGAAACTATGGCTACACCTTC.